This T cell receptor beta chain was found in a study of blood T cell repertoires in COVID-19. As for the study in general: The analysed material was cDNA or gDNA that came from T cells, B-cell-depleted T cells, or PBMCs.

The germline V gene has CDR1 SQVTM and CDR2 ANQGSEA. V dropped 7 bases and J dropped 3; count of bases not matched to a gene: 14. The CDR3 length is 16 residues. Profiled with immunoSEQ multiplex PCR; TCRdb holds only in-frame clones, not every one. Among about 210,000 clones listed, approximately 84% were seen once. The sequence was collected from a woman aged 50 to 60 with active or convalescent COVID-19. This chain uses TRBV29-1 with TRBJ2-7, with 11 bases fitting TRBD2. The sequencing input was peripheral blood. DNA of the CDR3: TGCAGCGCCAGTGGGACTAGCGGAGGGAGGGACTACGAGCAGTACTTC. Translation: CSASGTSGGRDYEQYF.